The 10 T cell receptor beta chains below come from one sample, sequenced in a study of T cells after yellow fever vaccination. TCRdb re-analysed the 5' RACE reads in MiXCR, keeping a single row per CDR3 protein. The data show 150,000 to 200,000 distinct CDR3 sequences, with approximately 11% seen just once and approximately 34% held by the top ten. Material: CD8+ T cells sorted from PBMCs, obtained 15 days after the yellow fever booster vaccination. The receptor source for this set is a man aged 18-30 years who received the YFV17D yellow fever vaccine.

The chain couples TRBV9 to TRBJ1-2; 7 bases line up with TRBD1. There are 14 residues in the CDR3. Germline lookup yields CDR1 SGDLS and CDR2 YYNGEE. With V trimmed by 4 bases and J by 6 bases, 9 bases remained unmatched. Here the CDR3 reads CASSSTGSGDGYTF. The CDR3 region has the DNA TGTGCCAGCAGCTCGACAGGGAGCGGGGATGGCTACACCTTC.

CDR3 sequence reads: CASSQAHTILGRDTEAFF. The CDR3 bases are TGCGCCAGCAGCCAAGCCCATACTATCCTGGGGAGAGACACTGAAGCTTTCTTT. The V gene is TRBV4-3, the J gene TRBJ1-1; D gene ambiguous. The V gene lost 1 base and the J gene lost 3 bases, with 21 bases spanning the gap. This CDR3 is built from 18 residues. Germline assignment: CDR1 LGHNA and CDR2 YSLEER.

The rearrangement uses TRBV12-3 or TRBV12-4 and TRBJ2-3, with 8 bases that match TRBD2. V was clipped by 7 bases and J by 1 base; unmatched bases: 1. This CDR3 region has 13 residues. The CDR3 is CASTAGGTDTQYF. The CDR3 coding sequence is TGTGCCAGCACAGCGGGGGGCACAGATACGCAGTATTTT.

Only a few counts were recorded for this clonotype. The V and J genes are TRBV7-2 and TRBJ2-6; 10 positions match TRBD1. Germline trimming cut 5 bases from V and 1 base from J; bases unmatched to any gene: 14. The CDR3 is made up of 20 amino acids. Germline CDR1 is SGHTA and CDR2 is FQGNSA. The CDR3 DNA is TGTGCCAGCAGCGCCCGAATTTACGGACAGGGGGTTTCTGGGGCCAACGTCCTGACTTTC. Protein: CASSARIYGQGVSGANVLTF.

The rearrangement uses TRBV4-3 and TRBJ1-5; a possible D gene is TRBD1 (5 bases). There are 14 residues in the CDR3. Germline lookup yields CDR1 LGHNA and CDR2 YSLEER. The V gene lost 5 bases and the J gene lost 0 bases, with 8 bases spanning the gap. The CDR3 reads CASSFDSSNQPQHF. The CDR3 DNA reads TGCGCCAGCAGCTTCGACAGTAGCAATCAGCCCCAGCATTTT.

This clonotype turned up a few times. V and J are TRBV6-6 and TRBJ2-5; no firm D call. Trimming left V 3 bases short and J 1 base short, with 3 bases between. Germline V gene lookup returns CDR1 MNHNY and CDR2 SVGAGI (reference sequence). This CDR3 is built from 12 residues. This CDR3 reads CASSYPQETQYF. CDR3 coding DNA: TGTGCCAGCAGTTATCCCCAAGAGACCCAGTACTTC.

This clonotype has more than one count but fewer than ten. V usage is TRBV11-2 and J usage is TRBJ2-1, with D possibly being TRBD1 or TRBD2 (5 bases each). Germline V gene data show CDR1 as SGHAT and CDR2 as FQNNGV. CDR3 size: 13 residues. V gave up 8 bases and J gave up 1 base, with 9 bases separating them. The CDR3 DNA follows: TGTGCCAGCTCCGAGGGGTCCTACAATGAGCAGTTCTTC. Amino acids: CASSEGSYNEQFF.

This chain uses TRBV28 with TRBJ2-7, with D perhaps matching TRBD1 or TRBD2 (5 bases each). CDR3 length equals 14 residues. The germline CDR1 and CDR2 sequences are MDHEN and SYDVKM. Trimming removed 5 bases at V and 1 base at J, with 12 bases between. The CDR3 protein is CASSTPGPSYEQYV. For the CDR3, the DNA is TGTGCCAGCAGTACGCCGGGACCTTCCTACGAGCAGTACGTC.

This rearrangement joins TRBV5-4 to TRBJ2-3; a weak D match, TRBD2 (5 bases). V was clipped by 1 base and J by 2 bases, with 8 bases between them. This CDR3 comprises 14 residues. Per the germline V gene, CDR1 is SGHNT and CDR2 is YYREEE (reference sequence). CDR3 loop: CASSLTRDTDTQYF. Written as DNA, the CDR3 is TGTGCCAGCAGCTTGACTCGGGACACAGATACGCAGTATTTT.

In its sample, this clonotype was seen a few times. The chain joins TRBV27 to TRBJ2-7, with TRBD1 matching 8 bases. The junction had 11 bases not matched to a gene; V was cut back by 5 bases and J by 5 bases. The V gene's germline CDR1 is MNHEY and CDR2 SMNVEV (reference sequence). This CDR3 is built from 15 residues. The CDR3 is CASSPSDRELNEQYV. The CDR3 DNA reads as TGTGCCAGCAGTCCATCGGACAGGGAACTAAACGAGCAGTACGTC.